This TCR beta chain was recovered during a study of Ad26.COV2.S vaccination and SARS-CoV-2 variants. The treatment here: approximately 18 received Ad26.COV2.S at low or high dose, single or two shots; about 5 received placebo; per-sample allocation not given. Sampling occurred on day 63 after the first vaccine or placebo injection. Germline lookup yields CDR1 MNHEY and CDR2 SMNVEV (reference sequence). V trimming: 2 bases; J trimming: 8 bases; junction bases outside the gene matches: 14. The CDR3 is made up of 16 amino acids. TCRdb's copy holds only in-frame clones and misses some; the assay was immunoSEQ multiplex PCR. The profile shows roughly 500,000 clones, roughly 85% of them singletons.

The receptor's source is a person between 18 and 65 years old who received the Ad26.COV2.S COVID-19 vaccine or a placebo. This specimen was peripheral blood, taken in a trial of Ad26.COV2.S vaccine versus placebo. V is TRBV27 and J is TRBJ1-2; 7 bases line up with TRBD1. The CDR3 here is CASSLKEAGGSSGYTF. The CDR3, as DNA: TGTGCCAGCAGTTTAAAGGAGGCAGGGGGTAGTTCAGGCTACACCTTC.